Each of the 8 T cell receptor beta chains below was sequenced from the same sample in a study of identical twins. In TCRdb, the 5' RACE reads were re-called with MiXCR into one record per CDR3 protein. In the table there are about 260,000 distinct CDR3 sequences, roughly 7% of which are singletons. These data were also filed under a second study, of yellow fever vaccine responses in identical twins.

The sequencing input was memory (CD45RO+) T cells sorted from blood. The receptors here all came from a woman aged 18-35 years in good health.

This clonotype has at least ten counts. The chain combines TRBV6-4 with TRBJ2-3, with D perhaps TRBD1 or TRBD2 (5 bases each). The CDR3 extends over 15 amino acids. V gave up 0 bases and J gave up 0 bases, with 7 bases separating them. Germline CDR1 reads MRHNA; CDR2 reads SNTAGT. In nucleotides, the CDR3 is TGTGCCAGCAGTGACTCGTGGGACAGCACAGATACGCAGTATTTT. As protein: CASSDSWDSTDTQYF.

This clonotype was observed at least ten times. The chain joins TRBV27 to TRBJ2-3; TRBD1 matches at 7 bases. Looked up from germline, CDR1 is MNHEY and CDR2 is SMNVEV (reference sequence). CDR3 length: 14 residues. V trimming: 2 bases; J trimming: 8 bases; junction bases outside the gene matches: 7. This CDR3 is CASSLGGQKATQYF. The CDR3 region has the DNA TGTGCCAGCAGTTTAGGGGGACAGAAAGCTACGCAGTATTTT.

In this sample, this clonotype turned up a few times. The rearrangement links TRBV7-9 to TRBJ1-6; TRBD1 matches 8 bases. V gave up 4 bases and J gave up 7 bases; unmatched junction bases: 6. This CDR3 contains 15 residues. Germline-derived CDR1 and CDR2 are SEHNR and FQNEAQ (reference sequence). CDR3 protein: CASSSSAGGNSPLHF. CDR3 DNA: TGTGCCAGCAGCTCCTCCGCAGGGGGCAATTCACCCCTCCACTTT.

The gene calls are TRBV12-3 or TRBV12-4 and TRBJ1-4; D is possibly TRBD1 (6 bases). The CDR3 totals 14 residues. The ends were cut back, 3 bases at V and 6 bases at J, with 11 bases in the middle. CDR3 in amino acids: CASSFRGGHEKLFF. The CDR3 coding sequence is TGTGCCAGCAGTTTTAGAGGGGGGCATGAAAAACTGTTTTTT.

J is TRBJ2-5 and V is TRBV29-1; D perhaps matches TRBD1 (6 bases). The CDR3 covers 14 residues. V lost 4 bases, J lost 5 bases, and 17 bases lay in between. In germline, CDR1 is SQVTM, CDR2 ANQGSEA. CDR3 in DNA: TGCAGCGTTGCGTCTGACAATCAGGGGGAGACCCAGTACTTC. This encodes CSVASDNQGETQYF.

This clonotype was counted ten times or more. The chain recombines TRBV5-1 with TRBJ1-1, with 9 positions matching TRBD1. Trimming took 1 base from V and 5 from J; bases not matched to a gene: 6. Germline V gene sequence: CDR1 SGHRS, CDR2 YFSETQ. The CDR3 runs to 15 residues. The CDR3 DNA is TGCGCCAGCAGCTTGCCCGGGACAGGGTATACTGAAGCTTTCTTT. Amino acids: CASSLPGTGYTEAFF.

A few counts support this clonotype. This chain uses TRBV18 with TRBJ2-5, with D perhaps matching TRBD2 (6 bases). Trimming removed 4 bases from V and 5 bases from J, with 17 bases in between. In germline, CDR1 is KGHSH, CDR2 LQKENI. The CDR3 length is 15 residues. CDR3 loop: CASSRQLERVETQYF. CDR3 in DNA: TGTGCCAGCTCACGCCAACTCGAGCGGGTGGAGACCCAGTACTTC.

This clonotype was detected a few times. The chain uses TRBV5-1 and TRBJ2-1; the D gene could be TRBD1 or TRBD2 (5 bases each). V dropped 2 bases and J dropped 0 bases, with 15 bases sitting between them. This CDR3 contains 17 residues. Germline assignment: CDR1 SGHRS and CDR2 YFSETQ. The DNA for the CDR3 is TGCGCCAGCAGCTTAGGACTGGTTGACAGCTCCTACAATGAGCAGTTCTTC. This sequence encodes CASSLGLVDSSYNEQFF.